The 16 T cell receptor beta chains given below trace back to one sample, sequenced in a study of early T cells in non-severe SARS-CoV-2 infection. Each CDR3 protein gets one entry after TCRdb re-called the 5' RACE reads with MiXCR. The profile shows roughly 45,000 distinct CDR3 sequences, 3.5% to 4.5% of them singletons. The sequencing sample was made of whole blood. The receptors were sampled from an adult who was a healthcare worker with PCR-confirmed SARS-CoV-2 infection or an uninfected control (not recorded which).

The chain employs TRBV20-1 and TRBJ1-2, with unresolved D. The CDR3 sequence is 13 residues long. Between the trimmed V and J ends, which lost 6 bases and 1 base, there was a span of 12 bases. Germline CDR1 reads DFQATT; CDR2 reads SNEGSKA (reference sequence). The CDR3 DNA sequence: TGCAGTGCCGGAGAGGATCTTAACTATGGCTACACCTTC. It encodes CSAGEDLNYGYTF.

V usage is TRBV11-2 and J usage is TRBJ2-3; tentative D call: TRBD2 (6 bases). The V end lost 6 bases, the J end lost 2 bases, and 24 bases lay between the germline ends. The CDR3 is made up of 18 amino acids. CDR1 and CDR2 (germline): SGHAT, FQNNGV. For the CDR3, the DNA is TGTGCCAGCAGTCCCGGCCCCTCTCGGGAGTGGAACACAGATACGCAGTATTTT. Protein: CASSPGPSREWNTDTQYF.

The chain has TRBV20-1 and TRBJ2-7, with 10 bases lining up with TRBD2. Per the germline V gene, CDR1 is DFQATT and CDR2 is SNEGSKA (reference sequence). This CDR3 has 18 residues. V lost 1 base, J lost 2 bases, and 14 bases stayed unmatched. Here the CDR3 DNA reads TGCAGTGCTAGAGTGTTCTTGACTAGCGGGCCACGGGCCTACGAGCAGTACTTC. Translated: CSARVFLTSGPRAYEQYF.

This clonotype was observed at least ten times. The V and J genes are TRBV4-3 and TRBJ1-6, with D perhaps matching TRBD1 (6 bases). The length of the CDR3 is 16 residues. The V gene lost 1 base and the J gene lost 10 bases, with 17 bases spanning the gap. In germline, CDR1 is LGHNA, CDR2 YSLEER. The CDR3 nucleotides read TGCGCCAGCAGCCAAGGAGGGGGGGTGACCGGCTCACCCCTCCACTTT. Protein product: CASSQGGGVTGSPLHF.

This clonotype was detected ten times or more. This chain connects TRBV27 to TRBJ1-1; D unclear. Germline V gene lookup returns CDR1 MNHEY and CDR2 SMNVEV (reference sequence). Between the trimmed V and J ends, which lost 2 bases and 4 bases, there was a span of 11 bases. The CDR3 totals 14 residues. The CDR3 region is CASSLTALGTEAFF. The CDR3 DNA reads TGTGCCAGCAGTTTAACGGCCCTTGGCACTGAAGCTTTCTTT.

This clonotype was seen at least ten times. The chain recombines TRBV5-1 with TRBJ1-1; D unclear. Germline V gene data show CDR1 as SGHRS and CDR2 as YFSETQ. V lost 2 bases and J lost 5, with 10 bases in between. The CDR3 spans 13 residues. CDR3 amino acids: CASSLPVGTEAFF. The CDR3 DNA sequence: TGCGCCAGCAGCTTACCCGTTGGAACTGAAGCTTTCTTT. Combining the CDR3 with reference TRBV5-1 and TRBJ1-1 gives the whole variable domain KAGVTQTPRYLIKTRGQQVTLSCSPISGHRSVSWYQQTPGQGLQFLFEYFSETQRNKGNFPGRFSGRQFSNSRSEMNVSTLELGDSALYLCASSLPVGTEAFFGQGTRLTVV.

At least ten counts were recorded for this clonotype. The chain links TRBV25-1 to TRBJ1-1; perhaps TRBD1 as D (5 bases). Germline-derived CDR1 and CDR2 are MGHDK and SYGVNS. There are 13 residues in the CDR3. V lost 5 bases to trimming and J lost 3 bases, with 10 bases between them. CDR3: CASSPGRHTEAFF. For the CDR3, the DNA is TGTGCCAGCAGTCCGGGACGGCACACTGAAGCTTTCTTT.

CDR3 DNA sequence: TGTGCCAGCAACGAACTCCCGGGGCAGGCCCTTAACTATGGCTACACCTTC. Translating gives CASNELPGQALNYGYTF. The V gene is TRBV11-2, the J gene TRBJ1-2; possible D gene TRBD1, 5 bases. Germline V CDR1 and CDR2: SGHAT, FQNNGV. CDR3 size: 17 residues. V was trimmed by 7 bases and J by 1 base, leaving 22 bases between them.

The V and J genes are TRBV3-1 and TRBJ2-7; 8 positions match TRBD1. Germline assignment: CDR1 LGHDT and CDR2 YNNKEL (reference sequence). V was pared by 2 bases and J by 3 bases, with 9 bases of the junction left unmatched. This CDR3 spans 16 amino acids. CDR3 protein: CASSQFGTGVVYEQYF. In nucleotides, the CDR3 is TGTGCCAGCAGCCAATTTGGGACAGGAGTTGTCTACGAGCAGTACTTC.

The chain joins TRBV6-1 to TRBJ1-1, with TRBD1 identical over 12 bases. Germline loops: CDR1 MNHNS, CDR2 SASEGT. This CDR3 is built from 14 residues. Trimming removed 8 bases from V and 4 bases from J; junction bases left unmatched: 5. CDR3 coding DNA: TGTGCCAGCGGGACAGGGGGCGTAAGCACTGAAGCTTTCTTT. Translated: CASGTGGVSTEAFF.

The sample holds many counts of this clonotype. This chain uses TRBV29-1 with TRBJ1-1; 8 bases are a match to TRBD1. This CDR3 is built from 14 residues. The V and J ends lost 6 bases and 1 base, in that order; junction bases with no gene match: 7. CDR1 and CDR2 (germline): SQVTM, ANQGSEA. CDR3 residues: CSVVTTGENTEAFF. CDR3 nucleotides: TGCAGCGTCGTTACGACAGGGGAGAACACTGAAGCTTTCTTT.

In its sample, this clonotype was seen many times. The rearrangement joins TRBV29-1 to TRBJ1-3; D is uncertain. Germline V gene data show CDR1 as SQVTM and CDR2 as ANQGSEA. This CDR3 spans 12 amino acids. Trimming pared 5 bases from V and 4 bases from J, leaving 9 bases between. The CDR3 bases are TGCAGCGTTCGCCTGGGAGGAAACACCATATATTTT. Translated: CSVRLGGNTIYF.

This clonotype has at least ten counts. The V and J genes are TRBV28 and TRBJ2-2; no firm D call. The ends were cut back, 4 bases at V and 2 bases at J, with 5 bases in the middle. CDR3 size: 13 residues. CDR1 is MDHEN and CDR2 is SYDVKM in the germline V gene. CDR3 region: CASSSSNTGELFF. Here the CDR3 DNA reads TGTGCCAGCAGTTCCTCTAACACCGGGGAGCTGTTTTTT.

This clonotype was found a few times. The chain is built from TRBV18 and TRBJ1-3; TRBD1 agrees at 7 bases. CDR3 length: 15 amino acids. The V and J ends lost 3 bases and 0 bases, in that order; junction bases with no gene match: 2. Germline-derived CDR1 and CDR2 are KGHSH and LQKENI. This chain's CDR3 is CASSPGQPSGNTIYF. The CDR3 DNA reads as TGTGCCAGCTCACCGGGACAGCCCTCTGGAAACACCATATATTTT. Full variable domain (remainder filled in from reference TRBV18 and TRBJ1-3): NAGVMQNPRHLVRRRGQEARLRCSPMKGHSHVYWYRQLPEEGLKFMVYLQKENIIDESGMPKERFSAEFPKEGPSILRIQQVVRGDSAAYFCASSPGQPSGNTIYFGEGSWLTVV.

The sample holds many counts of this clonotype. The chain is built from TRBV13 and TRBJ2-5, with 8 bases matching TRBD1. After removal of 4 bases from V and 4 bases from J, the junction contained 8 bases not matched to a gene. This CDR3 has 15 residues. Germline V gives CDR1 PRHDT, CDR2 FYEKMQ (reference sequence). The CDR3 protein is CASSSGRTGPETQYF. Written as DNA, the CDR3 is TGTGCCAGCAGCTCCGGCAGGACAGGGCCAGAGACCCAGTACTTC.

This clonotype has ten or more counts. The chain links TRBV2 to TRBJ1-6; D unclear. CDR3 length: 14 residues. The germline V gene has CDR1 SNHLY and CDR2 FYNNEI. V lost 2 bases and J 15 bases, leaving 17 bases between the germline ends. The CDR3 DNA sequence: TGTGCCAGCAGTGAAAGGAGCTTGCTTAAGAACCTCCACTTT. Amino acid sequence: CASSERSLLKNLHF.